This note documents a single T cell receptor (beta chain) sequence. These data originate in a study of blood T cell repertoires in COVID-19. Overall study: PBMCs, B-cell-depleted T cells, or T cells provided the cDNA or gDNA that made up the material.

Profiling relied on immunoSEQ multiplex PCR, and the TCRdb table lists in-frame clones only, not all of them. The sample includes 160,000 or so clones, about 80% seen only once; the top ten take approximately 1.5%. CDR3 length equals 16 residues. Germline CDR1 and CDR2: LNHDA and SQIVND (reference sequence). The J segment lost 3 bases and the V segment lost 5 bases, leaving 13 bases of the junction unmatched. The chain combines TRBV19 with TRBJ2-7; TRBD2 aligns across 7 bases. Sequenced: peripheral blood. The TCR was taken from a human donor in a cohort sampled during active COVID-19. The CDR3 nucleotides read TGTGCCAGTAGTGGGGGACTACCTGAATCATTCTACGAGCAGTACTTC. Protein product: CASSGGLPESFYEQYF.